This T cell receptor beta chain was recovered during a study of blood T cell repertoires in COVID-19. Per the original methods: Nucleated cell number was recorded as an estimate derived from reference gene primer amplification. Using immunoSEQ multiplex PCR, the repertoire was profiled, and TCRdb retains in-frame clones only, with some absent. That table supplies the V and J calls and clone size; D and trimming were determined from the DNA. This sample carries some 200,000 clones, around 89% of them seen once, and the ten largest clones take around 6%. V lost 6 bases and J 11 bases, leaving 14 bases between the germline ends. CDR3 size: 13 residues.

The material sequenced was peripheral blood. The TCR comes from a man in his forties with active or convalescent COVID-19. V is TRBV12-3 or TRBV12-4 and J is TRBJ1-6; D not certain. In DNA, the CDR3 is TGTGCCAGCAGAGCCCGGGATCCTGCACCCCTCCACTTT. It encodes CASRARDPAPLHF.